The entry below gives a single TCR beta chain sequence along with its context. Which antigen it targets is not known. No qualities accompany the bases; no much larger clone lies one base away. The sample originates from a study of vaccination and CD4 T cells after COVID-19 (dated by TCRdb to 2022 to 2024). About the study as a whole: The convalescent cohort included six males and four females, with two Hispanic individuals, seven Caucasians, two Asians and one multiracial person. Control cultures received a CEFX viral epitope pool as the positive control, an HIV-1 Nef peptide pool as the negative control, or no peptide. Post-COVID blood samples from convalescent patients were collected a median of around 100 days after diagnosis, with a range of 35 to 161 days. The cultures were stimulated with overlapping spike peptide pools from SARS-CoV-2 and from the common cold coronaviruses HCoV-NL63, HCoV-OC43 and HCoV-229E. In fewer than 12 COVID-19 convalescent patients and a few infection-naive healthy vaccine recipients, researchers compared the spike-specific CD4+ TCR repertoire from before mRNA vaccination with the repertoire from after. Post-vaccine blood samples were taken a median of around 68 days after the second vaccine dose, with a range of about 13 to 241 days. Two doses of either the Pfizer-BioNTech BNT162b2 vaccine (n=8) or the Moderna mRNA-1273 vaccine (n=2) were administered to participants. What the work shows at the level of the full study, not this receptor alone: Of the vaccine-specific clones in convalescent patients, 304 of 307, or nearly all, reacted only to SARS-CoV-2 spike and did not cross-react with common cold coronaviruses. The number of convalescent patients in the study was relatively small, and the study did not examine early timepoints following natural infection. Although the median number of SARS-CoV-2-reactive clonotypes went up from roughly 23 after infection to 30 to 45 after vaccination, the increase was not significant. Among convalescent patients, a median 86.3% of the SARS-CoV-2-reactive clones seen after vaccination appeared only after vaccination, which suggests priming specific to the vaccine.

The sample's treatment or condition, from its label and the paper: approximately 9-day PBMC culture with coronavirus spike peptide pools or control peptides (ViraFEST assay). The ViraFEST assay was used in the study, in which antigen-specific T cells were expanded with peptide pools and expanded clonotypes were subsequently identified by TCR sequencing. Healthy vaccine recipients had no prior SARS-CoV-2 infection, confirmed by negative nucleocapsid antibody tests before and after vaccination. Each well held some 2 million PBMCs cultured in IMDM containing roughly 5% human AB serum and around 10 IU/ml IL-2, with approximately 9.2 ug/ml peptide pools added. On days 3 and 7, half of the culture medium was replaced with fresh IL-2-containing medium. CD4+ T cells were isolated after about 10 days of culture through negative selection using the EasySep CD4+ T cell isolation kit. PBMCs were separated from whole blood using Ficoll-Paque Plus gradient centrifugation and then either used fresh or cryopreserved at -140C. Each culture condition was generally run in triplicate wells.

Receptor amplification or capture employed PCR. DNA from cultured CD4+ T cells underwent TCR sequencing with the Oncomine TCR Beta short-read assay at the Johns Hopkins FTIC core. Genomic DNA was extracted from the cultured CD4+ T cells with the QIAamp micro DNA kit. Oncomine TCR Beta libraries from cultured CD4+ T cells were pooled with unique dual indexes and sequenced on an Illumina iSeq 100. The authors' analysis ran thus. Non-productive sequences were removed, and CDR3s not starting with C, not ending with F or W, or shorter than 7 amino acids were discarded. Antigen-specific clonotypes were identified with the MANAFEST web application by comparing peptide-stimulated wells with reference and other culture wells. Positive clones required FDR below 0.05, an odds ratio above 5, and productive frequency above 0.1% in at least two of three replicate wells. A clonotype was classed as cross-reactive if the clonotype showed significant expansion both in SARS-CoV-2 spike wells and in at least one common cold coronavirus spike condition. CDR3 homology was assessed with Levenshtein distances (stringdist) and unrooted phylogenetic trees (ape) in R version 3.6.1. TCRdb applied fastp at Q25 and MiXCR to the public reads, then kept only in-frame beta chains. Rows are unified per CDR3 protein, each entry keeping the most common DNA and genes. The V and J calls here are based on TCRdb, not the publication. This sample holds roughly 18,000 distinct CDR3 sequences; around 80% were observed only once. The ten largest clones capture roughly 17% of the sample.

V trim: 1 base; J trim: 5 bases; unmatched bases: 9. From the cysteine up to the phenylalanine, the CDR3 has a length of 16 residues. The DNA shown is the 48-base CDR3, in frame from base 1. CDR1 DFQATT and CDR2 SNEGSKA are derived from the germline V gene (reference sequence). Material: CD4+ T cells from blood, cultured in vitro, obtained after SARS-CoV-2 vaccination. This TCR came from a human donor who received a COVID-19 vaccine. The rearrangement joined TRBV20-1 to TRBJ2-3; 10 bases in between match TRBD1. This receptor has the CDR3 CSARGGDRGLKDTQYF. The DNA sequence follows: TGCAGTGCTAGAGGGGGAGACAGGGGGCTTAAAGATACGCAGTATTTT.